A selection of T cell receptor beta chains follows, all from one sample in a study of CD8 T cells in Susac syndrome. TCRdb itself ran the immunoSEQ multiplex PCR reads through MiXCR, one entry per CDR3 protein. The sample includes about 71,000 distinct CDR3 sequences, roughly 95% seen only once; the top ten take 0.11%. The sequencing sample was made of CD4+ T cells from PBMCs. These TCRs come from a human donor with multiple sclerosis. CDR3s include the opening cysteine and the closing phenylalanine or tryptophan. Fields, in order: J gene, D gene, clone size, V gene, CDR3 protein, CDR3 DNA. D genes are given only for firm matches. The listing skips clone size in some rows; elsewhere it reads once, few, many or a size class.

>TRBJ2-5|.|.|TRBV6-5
CASTPSGLGETQYF
TGTGCCAGCACCCCGTCAGGGCTAGGAGAGACCCAGTACTTC
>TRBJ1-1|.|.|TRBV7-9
CASTLQGRNTEAFF
TGTGCCAGCACCCTACAGGGCAGGAACACTGAAGCTTTCTTT
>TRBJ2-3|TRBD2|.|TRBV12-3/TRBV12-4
CASRKTSGGITDTQYF
TGTGCCAGCAGAAAGACTAGCGGGGGGATCACAGATACGCAGTATTTT
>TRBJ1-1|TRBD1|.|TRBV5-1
CASSSRDSENWVF
TGCGCCAGCAGCTCTCGGGACAGCGAGAATTGGGTCTTT
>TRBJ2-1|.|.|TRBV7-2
CASSLALDPFF
TGTGCCAGCAGCTTAGCCTTGGACCCGTTCTTC
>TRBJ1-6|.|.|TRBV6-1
CASSRQGPGNSPLHF
TGTGCCAGCAGTCGTCAGGGGCCCGGGAATTCACCCCTCCACTTT
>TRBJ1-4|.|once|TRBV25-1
CASSEPYRGGGEKLFF
TGTGCCAGCAGTGAACCTTACCGGGGAGGTGGTGAAAAACTGTTTTTT
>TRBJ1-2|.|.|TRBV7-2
CASSSPGKANYGYTF
TGTGCCAGCAGCTCGCCAGGGAAAGCTAACTATGGCTACACCTTC
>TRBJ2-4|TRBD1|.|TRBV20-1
CSAGSQGAAKNIQYF
TGCAGTGCTGGGTCACAGGGGGCGGCCAAAAACATTCAGTACTTC
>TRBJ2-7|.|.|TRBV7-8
CASSPATQGVQYF
TGTGCCAGCAGCCCCGCGACACAAGGGGTGCAGTACTTC
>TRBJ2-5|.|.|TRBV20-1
CSAAPAGALQETQYF
TGCAGTGCCGCCCCCGCAGGGGCCCTCCAAGAGACCCAGTACTTC
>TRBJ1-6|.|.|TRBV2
CASSEQGNSPLHF
TGTGCCAGCAGTGAACAGGGAAATTCACCCCTCCACTTT
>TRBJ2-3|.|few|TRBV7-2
CASSSTDTQYF
TGTGCCAGCAGCTCCACAGATACGCAGTATTTT
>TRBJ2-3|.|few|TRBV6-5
CASTTNGGRDTQYF
TGTGCCAGCACTACAAATGGGGGACGAGATACGCAGTATTTT
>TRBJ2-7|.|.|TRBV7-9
CASGWAELPYEQYF
TGTGCCAGCGGTTGGGCCGAGCTACCCTACGAGCAGTACTTC
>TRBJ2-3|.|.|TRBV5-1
CASSLYGTDTQYF
TGCGCCAGCAGCTTGTATGGCACAGATACGCAGTATTTT
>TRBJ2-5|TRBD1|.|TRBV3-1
CASSEGQGAVETQYF
TGTGCCAGCAGCGAGGGACAGGGGGCCGTGGAGACCCAGTACTTC
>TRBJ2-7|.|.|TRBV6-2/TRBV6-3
CASTPSALRYEQYF
TGTGCCAGCACCCCCTCCGCCCTAAGGTACGAGCAGTACTTC
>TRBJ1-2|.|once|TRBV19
CASRSGRGNYGYTF
TGTGCCAGTAGAAGCGGACGGGGTAACTATGGCTACACCTTC
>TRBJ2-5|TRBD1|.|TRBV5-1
CASSLEDRGKTQYF
TGCGCCAGCAGCTTGGAGGACAGGGGAAAGACCCAGTACTTC
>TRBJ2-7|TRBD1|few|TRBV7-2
CASSLAGQGSYEQYF
TGTGCCAGCAGCTTAGCGGGACAGGGCTCCTACGAGCAGTACTTC
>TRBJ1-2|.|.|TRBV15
CATSRDIAGAYGYTF
TGTGCCACCAGCAGAGATATCGCGGGGGCCTATGGCTACACCTTC